The 10 T cell receptor beta chains given below trace back to one sample, sequenced in a study of cytomegalovirus exposure and HLA in healthy donors. The assay was immunoSEQ multiplex PCR, and TCRdb's table has in-frame clones only and misses some. The top ten hold 3% to 3.5% of the sample, which has some 250,000 clones, 90% seen once. What was sequenced was PBMCs. These receptors all come from a woman aged 25 to 39 in good health and CMV-seronegative.

CDR3 in DNA: TGTGCCAGCAGCATATTACGAGGGGGAGAGACCCAGTACTTC. It is translated as CASSILRGGETQYF. This chain uses TRBV28 with TRBJ2-5; the D gene is possibly TRBD1 (6 bases). Trimming shortened V by 6 bases and J by 4 bases, and 15 bases separated the two germline ends. This CDR3 is built from 14 residues. CDR1 is MDHEN and CDR2 is SYDVKM in the germline V gene.

The CDR3 nucleotides read TGCGCCAGCAGTGAGGGGGGTCCGGATACCGGGGAGCTGTTTTTT. Translated, it gives CASSEGGPDTGELFF. V usage is TRBV5-1 and J usage is TRBJ2-2; D is possibly TRBD1 or TRBD2 (6 bases each). V lost 5 bases to trimming and J lost 5 bases, with 16 bases between them. Per germline, CDR1 SGHRS and CDR2 YFSETQ. The CDR3 contains 15 residues.

The count of this clone is one. This sequence joins TRBV15 and TRBJ1-5; D uncertain. V lost 9 bases and J lost 5, with 14 bases in between. Per the germline V gene, CDR1 is LNHNV and CDR2 is YYDKDF (reference sequence). The CDR3 is 13 amino acids. The CDR3 DNA sequence: TGTGCCACAGGGATTCAACCGGATCAGCCCCAGCATTTT. It yields the protein CATGIQPDQPQHF.

This rearrangement joins TRBV7-2 to TRBJ1-2; D is possibly TRBD1 (5 bases). This CDR3 spans 13 amino acids. Germline CDR1 SGHTA, CDR2 FQGNSA. V gave up 5 bases and J gave up 8 bases, with 15 bases separating them. The CDR3 region is CASSPRGVRGYTF. DNA of the CDR3: TGTGCCAGCAGCCCCCGGGGCGTGCGGGGCTACACCTTC.

The chain carries TRBV9 and TRBJ2-5; D unresolved. CDR3 length equals 11 residues. Trimming cost V 4 bases and J 2 bases, with 3 bases left between them. Germline V gene data show CDR1 as SGDLS and CDR2 as YYNGEE. The chain's CDR3 is CASSSQETQYF. The CDR3, as DNA: TGTGCCAGCAGCTCTCAAGAGACCCAGTACTTC.

J is TRBJ2-7 and V is TRBV7-9; tentatively, D is TRBD2 (7 bases). Germline V lookup: CDR1 SEHNR, CDR2 FQNEAQ (reference sequence). V lost 0 bases and J lost 5, with 11 bases in between. The CDR3 totals 14 residues. CDR3 sequence (DNA): TGTGCCAGCAGCTTAGCAGCGCGGGGGCACGAGCAGTACTTC. The encoded protein is CASSLAARGHEQYF.

This clone has just a few counts. The V and J genes are TRBV29-1 and TRBJ2-7; TRBD1 matches at 9 bases. J gave up 1 base and V 6 bases, and 4 bases lay outside the gene matches. Germline V gene data show CDR1 as SQVTM and CDR2 as ANQGSEA. The CDR3 is 13 amino acids. As DNA, the CDR3 is TGCAGCGTCCGGGACAGGGATTCCTACGAGCAGTACTTC. Translation: CSVRDRDSYEQYF.

This chain joins TRBV5-4 and TRBJ2-5; a weak D match, TRBD1 (5 bases). V was cut by 0 bases and J by 1 base, with 10 bases left in between. This CDR3 is 15 amino acids long. Looked up from germline, CDR1 is SGHNT and CDR2 is YYREEE (reference sequence). CDR3 sequence reads: CASSLGQGPQETQYF. In DNA, the CDR3 is TGTGCCAGCAGCTTGGGTCAGGGCCCCCAAGAGACCCAGTACTTC.

CDR3 region: CASSGVGQGADGYTF. DNA of the CDR3: TGTGCCAGCAGCGGCGTAGGACAGGGGGCGGATGGCTACACCTTC. This rearrangement joins TRBV5-6 to TRBJ1-2; 11 bases agree with TRBD1. In germline, CDR1 is SGHDT, CDR2 YYEEEE. The CDR3 covers 15 residues. V was pared by 4 bases and J by 6 bases, with 8 bases of the junction left unmatched.

This clone was seen a handful of times. V is TRBV6-1 and J is TRBJ2-5; TRBD2 is a possible D gene (5 bases). Looked up from germline, CDR1 is MNHNS and CDR2 is SASEGT. V was trimmed by 1 base and J by 3 bases, leaving 9 bases between them. The length of the CDR3 is 14 residues. This CDR3 is CASSEGVGEETQYF. The DNA of the CDR3 is TGTGCCAGCAGTGAAGGGGTGGGAGAAGAGACCCAGTACTTC.